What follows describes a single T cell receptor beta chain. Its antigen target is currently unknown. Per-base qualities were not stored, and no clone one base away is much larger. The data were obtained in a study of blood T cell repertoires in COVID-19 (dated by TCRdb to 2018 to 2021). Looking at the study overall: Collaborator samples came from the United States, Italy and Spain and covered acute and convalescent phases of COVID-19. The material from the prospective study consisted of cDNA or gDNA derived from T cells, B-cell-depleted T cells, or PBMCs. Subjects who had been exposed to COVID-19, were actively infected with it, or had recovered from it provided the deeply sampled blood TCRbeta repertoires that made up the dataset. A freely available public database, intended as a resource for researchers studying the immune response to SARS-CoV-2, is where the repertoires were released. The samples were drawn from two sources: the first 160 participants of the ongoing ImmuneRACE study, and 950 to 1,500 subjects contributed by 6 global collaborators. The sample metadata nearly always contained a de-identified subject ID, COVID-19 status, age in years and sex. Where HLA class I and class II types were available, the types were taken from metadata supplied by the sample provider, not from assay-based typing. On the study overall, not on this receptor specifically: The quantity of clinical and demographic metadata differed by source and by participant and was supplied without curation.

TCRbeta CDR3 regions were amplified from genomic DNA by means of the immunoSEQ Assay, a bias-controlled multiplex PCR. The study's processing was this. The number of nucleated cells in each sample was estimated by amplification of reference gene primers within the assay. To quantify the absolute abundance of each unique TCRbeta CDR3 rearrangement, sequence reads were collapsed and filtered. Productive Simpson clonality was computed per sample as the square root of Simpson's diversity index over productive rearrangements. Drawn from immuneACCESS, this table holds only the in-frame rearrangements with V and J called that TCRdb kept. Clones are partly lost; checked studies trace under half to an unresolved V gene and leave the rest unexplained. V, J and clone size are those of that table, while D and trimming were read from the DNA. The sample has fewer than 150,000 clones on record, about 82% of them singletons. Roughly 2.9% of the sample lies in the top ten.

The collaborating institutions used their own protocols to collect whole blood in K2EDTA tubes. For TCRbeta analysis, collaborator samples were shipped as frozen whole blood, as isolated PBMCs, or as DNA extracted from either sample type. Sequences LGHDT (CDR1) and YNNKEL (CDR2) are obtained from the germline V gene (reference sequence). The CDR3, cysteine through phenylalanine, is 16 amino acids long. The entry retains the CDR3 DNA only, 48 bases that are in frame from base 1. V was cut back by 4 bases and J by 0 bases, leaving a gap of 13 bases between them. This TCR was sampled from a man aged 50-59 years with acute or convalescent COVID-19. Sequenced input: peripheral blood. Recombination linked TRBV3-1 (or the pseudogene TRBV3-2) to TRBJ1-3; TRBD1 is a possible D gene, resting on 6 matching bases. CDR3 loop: CASSLKGQGSGNTIYF. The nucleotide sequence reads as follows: TGTGCCAGCAGCCTGAAGGGACAAGGCTCTGGAAACACCATATATTTT.